The clone carrying this T cell receptor (beta chain) was observed a handful of times. The entry originates in a study of blood T cell repertoires in COVID-19. The germline V gene encodes CDR1 GTSNPN and CDR2 SVGIG (reference sequence). The CDR3 has 15 residues. Trimming left V 3 bases short and J 5 bases short, with 19 bases between. Sequencing used immunoSEQ multiplex PCR; TCRdb keeps in-frame clones, though not all of them. The table includes some 50,000 clones, 78% detected once. This receptor was taken from a human donor in a cohort sampled during active COVID-19. This chain connects TRBV30 to TRBJ1-1; D is unresolved. Sequencing used peripheral blood. CDR3 DNA: TGTGCCTGGAGGGCGGTCGAGTTTGATGGTACTGAAGCTTTCTTT. It encodes CAWRAVEFDGTEAFF.